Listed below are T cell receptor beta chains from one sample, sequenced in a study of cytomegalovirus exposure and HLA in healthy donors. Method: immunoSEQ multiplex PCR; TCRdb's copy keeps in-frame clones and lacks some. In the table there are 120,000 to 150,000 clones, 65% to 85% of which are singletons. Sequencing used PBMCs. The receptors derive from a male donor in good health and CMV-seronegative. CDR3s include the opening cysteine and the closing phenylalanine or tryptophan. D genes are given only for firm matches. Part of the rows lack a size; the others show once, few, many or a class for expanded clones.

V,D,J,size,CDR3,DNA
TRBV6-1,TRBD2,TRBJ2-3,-,CASSDAGGRGDTQYF,TGTGCCAGCAGTGATGCCGGGGGGAGGGGAGATACGCAGTATTTT
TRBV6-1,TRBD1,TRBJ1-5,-,CASSDRGVSNQPQHF,TGTGCCAGCAGTGACAGGGGGGTTTCTAATCAGCCCCAGCATTTT
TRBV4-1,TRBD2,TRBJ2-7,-,CASSQEGLAGGGQYF,TGCGCCAGCAGCCAAGAAGGACTAGCGGGGGGTGGGCAGTACTTC
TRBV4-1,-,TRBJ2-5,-,CASSQDPPERSQETQYF,TGCGCCAGCAGCCAAGATCCCCCGGAGCGGAGCCAAGAGACCCAGTACTTC
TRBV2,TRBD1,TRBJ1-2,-,CASSGGTGPAFNYGYTF,TGTGCCAGCAGTGGCGGGACAGGCCCAGCCTTTAACTATGGCTACACCTTC
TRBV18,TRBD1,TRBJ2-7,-,CASSPQSGTGTYEQYF,TGTGCCAGCTCACCACAATCCGGGACAGGGACCTACGAGCAGTACTTC
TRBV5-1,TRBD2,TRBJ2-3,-,CASNPTSGEGDTQYF,TGCGCCAGCAACCCGACTAGCGGGGAGGGAGATACGCAGTATTTT
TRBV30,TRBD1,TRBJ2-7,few,CAWRGTGNYEQYF,TGTGCCTGGAGGGGGACAGGGAACTACGAGCAGTACTTC
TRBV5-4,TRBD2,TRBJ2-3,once,CASSSGLAGAGDTQYF,TGTGCCAGCAGCTCGGGACTAGCGGGAGCGGGAGATACGCAGTATTTT
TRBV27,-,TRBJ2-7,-,CASSSFLRDDSVIRYEQYF,TGTGCCAGCAGTTCATTTTTGCGTGACGACAGTGTGATTCGATACGAGCAGTACTTC
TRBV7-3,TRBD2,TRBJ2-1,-,CASSSGLAGYNEQFF,TGTGCCAGCAGCTCCGGACTAGCGGGGTACAATGAGCAGTTCTTC
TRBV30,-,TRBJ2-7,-,CAWTPWRGEQYF,TGTGCCTGGACTCCCTGGAGGGGCGAGCAGTACTTC
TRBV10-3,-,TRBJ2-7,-,CAIRSGGGFEQYF,TGTGCCATCAGGTCAGGCGGGGGCTTCGAGCAGTACTTC
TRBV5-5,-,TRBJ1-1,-,CASSWGGWTEAFF,TGTGCCAGCAGCTGGGGGGGCTGGACTGAAGCTTTCTTT
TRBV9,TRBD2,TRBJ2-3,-,CASSVGLVTDTQYF,TGTGCCAGCAGCGTGGGACTAGTCACAGATACGCAGTATTTT
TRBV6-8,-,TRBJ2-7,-,CASKGRRECPNEQYF,TGTGCCAGCAAAGGTAGGAGGGAGTGTCCGAACGAGCAGTACTTC
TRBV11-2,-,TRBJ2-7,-,CASSLGPTYEQYF,TGTGCCAGCAGCTTAGGGCCCACCTACGAGCAGTACTTC
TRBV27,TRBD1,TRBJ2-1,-,CASSGTAQDNEQFF,TGTGCCAGCAGCGGGACAGCGCAGGACAATGAGCAGTTCTTC
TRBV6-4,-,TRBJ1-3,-,CASSEGPGANTIYF,TGTGCCAGCAGTGAGGGTCCAGGGGCGAACACCATATATTTT
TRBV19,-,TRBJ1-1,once,CASGAWGGNTEAFF,TGTGCCAGTGGGGCCTGGGGAGGGAACACTGAAGCTTTCTTT
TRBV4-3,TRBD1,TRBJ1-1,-,CASSQGNRGWTEAFF,TGCGCCAGCAGCCAAGGAAACAGGGGATGGACTGAAGCTTTCTTT
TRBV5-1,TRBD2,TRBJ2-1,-,CASSFPAGVGSSYNEQFF,TGCGCCAGCAGCTTCCCAGCGGGAGTCGGGAGCTCCTACAATGAGCAGTTCTTC
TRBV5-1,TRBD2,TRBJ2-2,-,CASSGTSATGELFF,TGCGCCAGCAGCGGGACTAGCGCCACCGGGGAGCTGTTTTTT
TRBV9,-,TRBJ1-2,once,CASSLWEGGGYTF,TGTGCCAGCAGCCTTTGGGAGGGGGGTGGCTACACCTTC
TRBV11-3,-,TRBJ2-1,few,CASSPEGGYNEQFF,TGTGCCAGCAGCCCAGAGGGCGGGTACAATGAGCAGTTCTTC
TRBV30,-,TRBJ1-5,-,CAWSVLGGSSTQHF,TGTGCCTGGAGTGTACTAGGAGGGAGTTCGACCCAGCATTTT
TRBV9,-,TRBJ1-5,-,CASSPGQAFNQPQHF,TGTGCCAGCAGCCCCGGACAAGCATTCAATCAGCCCCAGCATTTT
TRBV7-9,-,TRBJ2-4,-,CASSPNHENIQYF,TGTGCCAGCAGCCCTAATCATGAAAACATTCAGTACTTC
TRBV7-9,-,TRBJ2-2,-,CASRTGGGDTGELFF,TGTGCCAGCAGGACGGGTGGCGGCGACACCGGGGAGCTGTTTTTT
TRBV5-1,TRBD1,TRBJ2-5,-,CASSPGQAEGGTQYF,TGCGCCAGCAGCCCGGGACAGGCCGAAGGCGGGACCCAGTACTTC
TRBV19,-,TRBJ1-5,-,CASTYSNQPQHF,TGTGCCAGCACATATAGCAATCAGCCCCAGCATTTT
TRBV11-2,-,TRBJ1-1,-,CASRAIRGAWEAFF,TGTGCCAGCAGGGCCATACGGGGGGCTTGGGAAGCTTTCTTT
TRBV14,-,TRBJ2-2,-,CASSQSGGLNTGELFF,TGTGCCAGCAGCCAGTCTGGCGGCCTAAACACCGGGGAGCTGTTTTTT
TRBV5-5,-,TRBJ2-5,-,CASSPFFGAGQETQYF,TGTGCCAGCAGCCCATTTTTTGGGGCAGGTCAAGAGACCCAGTACTTC
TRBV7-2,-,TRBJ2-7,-,CASSPKGGYEQYF,TGTGCCAGCAGCCCGAAGGGCGGGTACGAGCAGTACTTC
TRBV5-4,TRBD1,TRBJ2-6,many,CASTPGGAGANVLTF,TGTGCCAGCACCCCAGGGGGTGCGGGGGCCAACGTCCTGACTTTC
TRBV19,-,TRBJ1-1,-,CASTWTQNTEAFF,TGTGCCAGTACCTGGACACAGAACACTGAAGCTTTCTTT
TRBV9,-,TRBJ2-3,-,CASTGPGSADTQYF,TGTGCCAGCACCGGCCCAGGTTCCGCAGATACGCAGTATTTT
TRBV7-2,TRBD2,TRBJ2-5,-,CASRPGLARETQYF,TGTGCCAGCAGGCCGGGACTAGCGAGGGAGACCCAGTACTTC
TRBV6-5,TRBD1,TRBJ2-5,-,CASSYQQGARETQYF,TGTGCCAGCAGTTACCAACAGGGGGCGCGAGAGACCCAGTACTTC
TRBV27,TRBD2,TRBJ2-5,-,CASSYGGVETQYF,TGTGCCAGCAGTTATGGGGGGGTTGAGACCCAGTACTTC
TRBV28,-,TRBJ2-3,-,CASSLGRGDTQYF,TGTGCCAGCAGTTTAGGGAGGGGGGATACGCAGTATTTT
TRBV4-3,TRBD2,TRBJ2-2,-,CASSQALAANTGELFF,TGCGCCAGCAGCCAAGCTCTAGCGGCGAACACCGGGGAGCTGTTTTTT
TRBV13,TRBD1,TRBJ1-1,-,CASSSDREGTEAFF,TGTGCCAGCAGCTCGGACAGGGAGGGAACTGAAGCTTTCTTT
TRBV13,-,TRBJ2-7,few,CASSLQGFYEQYF,TGTGCCAGCAGCCTCCAGGGTTTCTACGAGCAGTACTTC
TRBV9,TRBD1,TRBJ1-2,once,CASSVYEDRGDYGYTF,TGTGCCAGCAGCGTCTATGAGGACAGGGGGGACTATGGCTACACCTTC
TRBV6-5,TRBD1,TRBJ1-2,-,CASSYTSQGANYGYTF,TGTGCCAGCAGTTACACTAGCCAGGGGGCAAACTATGGCTACACCTTC
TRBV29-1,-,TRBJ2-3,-,CSVEVAGTDTQYF,TGCAGCGTTGAAGTAGCGGGCACAGATACGCAGTATTTT
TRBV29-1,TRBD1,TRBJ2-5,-,CSVGTVVMETQYF,TGCAGCGTCGGGACAGTGGTGATGGAGACCCAGTACTTC
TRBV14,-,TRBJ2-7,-,CASSQEDFQRPTTGGLSVYEQYF,TGTGCCAGCAGCCAAGAAGACTTCCAGCGCCCCACTACTGGCGGCCTTTCGGTCTACGAGCAGTACTTC
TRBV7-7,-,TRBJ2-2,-,CASSLAPGTLRELFF,TGTGCTAGCAGCTTAGCCCCGGGGACACTCCGGGAGCTGTTTTTT
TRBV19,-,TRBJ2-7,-,CASSTGTYEQYF,TGTGCCAGTAGTACAGGTACCTACGAGCAGTACTTC
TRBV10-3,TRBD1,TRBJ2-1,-,CAISATGTGSYNEQFF,TGTGCCATCAGTGCCACCGGGACAGGCTCCTACAATGAGCAGTTCTTC
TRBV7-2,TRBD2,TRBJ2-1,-,CASSYLKASGRNEQFF,TGTGCCAGCAGCTACCTGAAGGCTAGCGGGAGAAATGAGCAGTTCTTC
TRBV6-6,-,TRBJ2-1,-,CASSFAVREQFF,TGTGCCAGCAGTTTCGCAGTCAGGGAGCAGTTCTTC